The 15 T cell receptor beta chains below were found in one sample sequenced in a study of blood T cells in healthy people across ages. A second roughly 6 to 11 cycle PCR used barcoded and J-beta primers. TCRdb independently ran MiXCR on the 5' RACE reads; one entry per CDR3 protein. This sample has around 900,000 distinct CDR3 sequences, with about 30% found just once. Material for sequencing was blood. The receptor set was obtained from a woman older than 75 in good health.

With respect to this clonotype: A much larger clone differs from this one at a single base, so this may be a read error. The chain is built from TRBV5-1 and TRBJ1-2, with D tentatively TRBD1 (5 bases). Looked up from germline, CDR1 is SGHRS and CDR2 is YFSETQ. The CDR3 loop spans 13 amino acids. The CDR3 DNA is TGCGCCTGCAGCTCGGACACTCACTATGGCTACACCTTC. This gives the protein CACSSDTHYGYTF.

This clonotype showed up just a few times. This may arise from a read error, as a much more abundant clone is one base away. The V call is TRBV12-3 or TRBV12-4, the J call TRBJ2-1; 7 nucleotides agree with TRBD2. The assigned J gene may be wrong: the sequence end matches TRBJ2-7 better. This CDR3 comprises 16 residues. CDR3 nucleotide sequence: TGTGCCAGCAGTCAACATCGGCGGGGGACCTACAATGAGCAGTACTTC. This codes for CASSQHRRGTYNEQYF.

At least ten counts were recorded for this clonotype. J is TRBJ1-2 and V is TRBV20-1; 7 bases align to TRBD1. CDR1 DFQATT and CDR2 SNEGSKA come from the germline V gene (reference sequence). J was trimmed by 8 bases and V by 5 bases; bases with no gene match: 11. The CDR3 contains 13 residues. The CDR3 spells CSAPHQGGGGYTF. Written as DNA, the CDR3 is TGCAGTGCTCCCCACCAGGGGGGTGGGGGCTACACCTTC.

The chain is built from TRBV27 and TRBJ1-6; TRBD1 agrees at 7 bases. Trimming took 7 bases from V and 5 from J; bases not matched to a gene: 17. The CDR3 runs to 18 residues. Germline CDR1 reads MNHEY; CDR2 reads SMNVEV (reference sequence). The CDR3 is CASTDGSGGVKHNSPLHF. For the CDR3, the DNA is TGTGCCAGCACCGACGGATCAGGGGGGGTAAAACATAATTCACCCCTCCACTTT.

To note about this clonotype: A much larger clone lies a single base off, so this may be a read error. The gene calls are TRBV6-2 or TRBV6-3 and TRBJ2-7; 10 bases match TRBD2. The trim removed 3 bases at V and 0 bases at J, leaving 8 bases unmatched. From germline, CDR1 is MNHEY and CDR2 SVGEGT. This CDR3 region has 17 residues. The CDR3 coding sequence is TGTGCCAGCAGTTATCCACCCGGGACTAGCGTCTCCTACGAGCAGTACGTC. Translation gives CASSYPPGTSVSYEQYV.

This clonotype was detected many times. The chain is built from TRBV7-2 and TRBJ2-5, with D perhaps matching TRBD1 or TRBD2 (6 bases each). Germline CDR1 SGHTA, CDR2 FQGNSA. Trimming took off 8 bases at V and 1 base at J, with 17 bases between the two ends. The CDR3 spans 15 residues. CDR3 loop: CASGRDGGSQETQYF. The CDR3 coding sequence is TGTGCCAGCGGAAGGGACGGGGGCTCCCAAGAGACCCAGTACTTC.

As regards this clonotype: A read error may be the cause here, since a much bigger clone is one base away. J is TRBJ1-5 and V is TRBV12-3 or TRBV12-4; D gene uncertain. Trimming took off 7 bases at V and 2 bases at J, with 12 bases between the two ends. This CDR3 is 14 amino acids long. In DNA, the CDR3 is TGTGCCAGCACAGGCAGGACCGGCAATCAGCCCCAGCATTTT. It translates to CASTGRTGNQPQHF.

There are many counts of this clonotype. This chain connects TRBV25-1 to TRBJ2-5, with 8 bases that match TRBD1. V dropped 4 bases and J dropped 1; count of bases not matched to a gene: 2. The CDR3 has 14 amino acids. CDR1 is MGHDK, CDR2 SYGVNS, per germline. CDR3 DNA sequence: TGTGCCAGCAGTGGAGGGACAGGCCAAGAGACCCAGTACTTC. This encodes CASSGGTGQETQYF.

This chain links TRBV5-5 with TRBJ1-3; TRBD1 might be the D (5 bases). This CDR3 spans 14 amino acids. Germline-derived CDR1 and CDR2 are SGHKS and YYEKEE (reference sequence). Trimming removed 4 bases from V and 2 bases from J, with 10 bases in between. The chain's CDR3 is CASSQTAPGNTIYF. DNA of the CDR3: TGTGCCAGCAGCCAGACAGCCCCTGGAAACACCATATATTTT.

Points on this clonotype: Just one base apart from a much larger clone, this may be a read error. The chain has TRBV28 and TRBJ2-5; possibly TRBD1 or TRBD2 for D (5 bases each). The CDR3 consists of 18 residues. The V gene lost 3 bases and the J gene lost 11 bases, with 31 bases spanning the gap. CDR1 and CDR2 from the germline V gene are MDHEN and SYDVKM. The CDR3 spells CASSFPRWGPASVSEQYF. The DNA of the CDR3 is TGTGCCAGCAGTTTTCCCAGGTGGGGACCGGCATCGGTTAGTGAGCAGTACTTC.

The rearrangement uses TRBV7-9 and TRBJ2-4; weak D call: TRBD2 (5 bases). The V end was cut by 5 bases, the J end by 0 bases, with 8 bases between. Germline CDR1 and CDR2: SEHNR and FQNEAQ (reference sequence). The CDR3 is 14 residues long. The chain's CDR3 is CASSHGVAKNIQYF. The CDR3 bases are TGTGCCAGCAGCCACGGGGTAGCCAAAAACATTCAGTACTTC.

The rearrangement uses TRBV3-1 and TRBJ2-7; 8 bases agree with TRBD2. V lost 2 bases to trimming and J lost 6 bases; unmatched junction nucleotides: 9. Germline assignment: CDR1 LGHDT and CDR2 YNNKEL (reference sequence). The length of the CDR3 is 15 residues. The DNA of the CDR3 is TGTGCCAGCAGCCAAACCGGGACTAGTCGATCCGAGCAGTACTTC. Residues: CASSQTGTSRSEQYF.

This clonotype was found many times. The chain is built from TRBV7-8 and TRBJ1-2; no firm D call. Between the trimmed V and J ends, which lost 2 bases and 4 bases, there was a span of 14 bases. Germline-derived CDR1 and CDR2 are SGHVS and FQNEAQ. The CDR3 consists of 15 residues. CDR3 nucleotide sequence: TGTGCCAGCAGCTTAAGGGATGATTCAGGCTATGGCTACACCTTC. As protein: CASSLRDDSGYGYTF.

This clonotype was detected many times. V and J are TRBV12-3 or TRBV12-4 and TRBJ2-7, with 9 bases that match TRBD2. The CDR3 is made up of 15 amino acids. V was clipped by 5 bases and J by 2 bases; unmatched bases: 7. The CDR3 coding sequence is TGTGCCAGCAGTACCAAGACTAGCGGACCCTACGAGCAGTACTTC. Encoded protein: CASSTKTSGPYEQYF.

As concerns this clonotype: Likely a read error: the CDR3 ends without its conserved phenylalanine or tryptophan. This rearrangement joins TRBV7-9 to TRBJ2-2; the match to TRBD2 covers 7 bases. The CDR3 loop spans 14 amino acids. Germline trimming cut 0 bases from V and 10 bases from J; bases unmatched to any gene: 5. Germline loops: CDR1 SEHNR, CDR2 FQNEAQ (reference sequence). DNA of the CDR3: TGTGCCAGCAGCTTAGCTGGCGGGGGTCTGGAGCTGTTTTTG. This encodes CASSLAGGGLELFL.